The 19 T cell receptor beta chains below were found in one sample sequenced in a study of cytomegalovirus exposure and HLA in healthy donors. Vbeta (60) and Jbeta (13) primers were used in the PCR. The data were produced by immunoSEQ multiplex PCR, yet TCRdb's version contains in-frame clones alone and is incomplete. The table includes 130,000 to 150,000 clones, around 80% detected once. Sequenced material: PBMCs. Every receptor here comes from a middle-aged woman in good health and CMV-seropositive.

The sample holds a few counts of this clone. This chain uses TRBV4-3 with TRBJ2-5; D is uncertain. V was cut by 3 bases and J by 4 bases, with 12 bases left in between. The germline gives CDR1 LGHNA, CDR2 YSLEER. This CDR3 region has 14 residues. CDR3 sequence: CASSQYLGAETQYF. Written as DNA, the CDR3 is TGCGCCAGCAGCCAGTACCTAGGCGCAGAGACCCAGTACTTC.

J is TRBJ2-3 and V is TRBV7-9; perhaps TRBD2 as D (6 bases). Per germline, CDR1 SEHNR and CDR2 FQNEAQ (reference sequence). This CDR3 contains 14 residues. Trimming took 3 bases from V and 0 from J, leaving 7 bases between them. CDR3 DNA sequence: TGTGCCAGCAGCTTGAGCGGGAGCACAGATACGCAGTATTTT. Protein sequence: CASSLSGSTDTQYF.

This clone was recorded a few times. In DNA form, the CDR3 reads TGTGCCAGCTCACGGGATGTGGGGACTCTCCCCGAGCAGTACTTC. Amino acid sequence: CASSRDVGTLPEQYF. This chain joins TRBV18 and TRBJ2-7, with a possible D match to TRBD2 (6 bases). The CDR3 spans 15 residues. Germline CDR1 and CDR2: KGHSH and LQKENI. V shed 4 bases and J shed 6 bases, with 19 bases lying between them.

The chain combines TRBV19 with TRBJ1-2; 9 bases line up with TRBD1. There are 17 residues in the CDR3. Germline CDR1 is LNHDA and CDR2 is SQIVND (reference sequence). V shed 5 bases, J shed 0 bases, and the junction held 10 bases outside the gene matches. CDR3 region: CASSQTGTGTSNYGYTF. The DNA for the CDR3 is TGTGCCAGTAGTCAGACCGGGACAGGGACCTCTAACTATGGCTACACCTTC.

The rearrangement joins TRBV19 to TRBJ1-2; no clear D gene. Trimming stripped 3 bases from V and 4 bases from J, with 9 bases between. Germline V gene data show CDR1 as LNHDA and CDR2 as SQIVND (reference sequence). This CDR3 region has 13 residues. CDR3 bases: TGTGCCAGTAGTATCGAAGACATCTATGGCTACACCTTC. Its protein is CASSIEDIYGYTF.

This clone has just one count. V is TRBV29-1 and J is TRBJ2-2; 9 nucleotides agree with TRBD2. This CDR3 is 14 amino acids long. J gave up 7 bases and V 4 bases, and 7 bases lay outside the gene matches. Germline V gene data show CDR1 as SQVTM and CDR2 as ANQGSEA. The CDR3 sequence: CSVVGTSLHGELFF. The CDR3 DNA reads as TGCAGCGTTGTCGGGACTAGCTTGCACGGGGAGCTGTTTTTT.

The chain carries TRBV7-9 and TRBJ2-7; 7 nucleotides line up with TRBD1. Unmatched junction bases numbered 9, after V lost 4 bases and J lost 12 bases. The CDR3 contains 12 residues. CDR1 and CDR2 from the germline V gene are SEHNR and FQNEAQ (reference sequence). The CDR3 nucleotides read TGTGCCAGCAGCTCCGGACAGGTAGTGTGGTACTTC. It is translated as CASSSGQVVWYF.

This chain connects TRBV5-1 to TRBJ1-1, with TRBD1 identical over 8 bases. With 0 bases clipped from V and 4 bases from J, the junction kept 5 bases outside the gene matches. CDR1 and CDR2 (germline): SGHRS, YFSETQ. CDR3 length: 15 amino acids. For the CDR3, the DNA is TGCGCCAGCAGCTTGGTCGACAGGGGTCCCACTGAAGCTTTCTTT. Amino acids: CASSLVDRGPTEAFF. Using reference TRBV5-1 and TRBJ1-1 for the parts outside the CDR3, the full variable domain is KAGVTQTPRYLIKTRGQQVTLSCSPISGHRSVSWYQQTPGQGLQFLFEYFSETQRNKGNFPGRFSGRQFSNSRSEMNVSTLELGDSALYLCASSLVDRGPTEAFFGQGTRLTVV.

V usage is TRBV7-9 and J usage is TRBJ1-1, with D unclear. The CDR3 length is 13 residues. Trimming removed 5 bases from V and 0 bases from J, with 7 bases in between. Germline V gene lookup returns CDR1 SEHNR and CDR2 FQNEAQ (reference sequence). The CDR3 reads CASSPAVNTEAFF. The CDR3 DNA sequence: TGTGCCAGCAGCCCCGCGGTGAACACTGAAGCTTTCTTT. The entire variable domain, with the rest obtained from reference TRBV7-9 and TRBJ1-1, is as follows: DTGVSQNPRHKITKRGQNVTFRCDPISEHNRLYWYRQTLGQGPEFLTYFQNEAQLEKSRLLSDRFSAERPKGSFSTLEIQRTEQGDSAMYLCASSPAVNTEAFFGQGTRLTVV.

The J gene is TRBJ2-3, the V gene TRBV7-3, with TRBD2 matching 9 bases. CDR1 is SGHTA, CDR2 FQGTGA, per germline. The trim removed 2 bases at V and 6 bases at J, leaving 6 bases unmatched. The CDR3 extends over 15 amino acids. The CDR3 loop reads CASSLQAGGQDTQYF. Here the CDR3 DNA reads TGTGCCAGCAGCTTACAAGCGGGGGGCCAGGATACGCAGTATTTT.

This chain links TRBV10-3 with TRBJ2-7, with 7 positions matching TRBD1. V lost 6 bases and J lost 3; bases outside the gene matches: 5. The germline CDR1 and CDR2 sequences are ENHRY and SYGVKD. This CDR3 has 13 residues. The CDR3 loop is CAISQTGFYEQYF. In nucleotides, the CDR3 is TGTGCCATCAGCCAGACAGGGTTCTACGAGCAGTACTTC.

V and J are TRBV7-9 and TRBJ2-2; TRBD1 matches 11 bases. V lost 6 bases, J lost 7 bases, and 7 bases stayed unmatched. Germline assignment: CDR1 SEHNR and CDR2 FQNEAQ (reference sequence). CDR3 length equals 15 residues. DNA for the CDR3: TGTGCCAGCAGTCGAGGACAGGGGGCAAACGGGGAGCTGTTTTTT. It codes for CASSRGQGANGELFF.

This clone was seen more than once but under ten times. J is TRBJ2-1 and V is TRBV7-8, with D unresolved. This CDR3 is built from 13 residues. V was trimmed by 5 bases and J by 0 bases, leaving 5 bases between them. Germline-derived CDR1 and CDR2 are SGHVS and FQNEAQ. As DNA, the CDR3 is TGTGCCAGCAGCCTACCCTCCTACAATGAGCAGTTCTTC. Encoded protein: CASSLPSYNEQFF.

CDR3 nucleotides: TGCGCCAGCAGCCAAGGAGGGGGCGCGGGAATAACTTTCTTT. This encodes CASSQGGGAGITFF. This chain joins TRBV4-1 and TRBJ1-1, with 7 bases aligning to TRBD1. This CDR3 has 14 amino acids. Germline trimming cut 1 base from V and 12 bases from J; bases unmatched to any gene: 11. CDR1 and CDR2 (germline): MGHRA, YSYEKL.

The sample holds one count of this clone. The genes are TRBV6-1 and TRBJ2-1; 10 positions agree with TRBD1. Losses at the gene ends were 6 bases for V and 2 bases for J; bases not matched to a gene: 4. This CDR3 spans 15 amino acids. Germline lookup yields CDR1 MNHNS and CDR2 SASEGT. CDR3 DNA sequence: TGTGCCAGCAGAACCGGGACAGGGGCCTACAATGAGCAGTTCTTC. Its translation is CASRTGTGAYNEQFF.

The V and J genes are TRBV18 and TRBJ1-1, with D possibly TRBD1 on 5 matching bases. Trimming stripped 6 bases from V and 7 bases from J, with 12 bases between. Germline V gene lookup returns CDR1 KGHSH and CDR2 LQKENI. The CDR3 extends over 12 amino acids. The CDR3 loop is CASSPRVIEAFF. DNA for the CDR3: TGTGCCAGCTCCCCCAGGGTAATTGAAGCTTTCTTT. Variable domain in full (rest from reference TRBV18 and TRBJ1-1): NAGVMQNPRHLVRRRGQEARLRCSPMKGHSHVYWYRQLPEEGLKFMVYLQKENIIDESGMPKERFSAEFPKEGPSILRIQQVVRGDSAAYFCASSPRVIEAFFGQGTRLTVV.

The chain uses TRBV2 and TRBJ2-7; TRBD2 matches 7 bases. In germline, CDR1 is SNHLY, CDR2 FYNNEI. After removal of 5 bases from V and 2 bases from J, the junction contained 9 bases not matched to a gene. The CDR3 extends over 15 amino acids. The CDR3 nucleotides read TGTGCCAGCAGTCCCCTATGGCGGGAGACCTACGAGCAGTACTTC. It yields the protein CASSPLWRETYEQYF.

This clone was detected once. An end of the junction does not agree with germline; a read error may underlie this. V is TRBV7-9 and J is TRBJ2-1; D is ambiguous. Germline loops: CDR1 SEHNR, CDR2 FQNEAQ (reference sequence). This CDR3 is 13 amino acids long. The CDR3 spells CSSSLDRVGEQFF. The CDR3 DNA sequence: TGTTCCAGCAGCTTAGACCGGGTTGGTGAGCAGTTCTTC. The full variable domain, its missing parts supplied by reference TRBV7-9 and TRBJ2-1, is DTGVSQNPRHKITKRGQNVTFRCDPISEHNRLYWYRQTLGQGPEFLTYFQNEAQLEKSRLLSDRFSAERPKGSFSTLEIQRTEQGDSAMYLCSSSLDRVGEQFFGPGTRLTVL.

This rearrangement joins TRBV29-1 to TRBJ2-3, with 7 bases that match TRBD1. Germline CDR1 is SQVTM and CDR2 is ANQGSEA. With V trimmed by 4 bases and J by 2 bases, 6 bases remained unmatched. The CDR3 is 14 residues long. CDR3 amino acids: CSVAGGQYTDTQYF. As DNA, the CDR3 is TGCAGCGTTGCAGGGGGACAGTACACAGATACGCAGTATTTT.